Sequencing of this T cell receptor beta chain was carried out in a study of cytomegalovirus exposure and HLA in healthy donors (dated by TCRdb to 2016 to 2017). Concerning the study at large: An earlier analysis of approximately 640 of the donors reported about 250 Gb of sequence data and 117 million unique TCR beta sequences from 150 million to 200 million T cells. The study profiled the T cell repertoires of under 700 subjects by immunosequencing and related them to cytomegalovirus serostatus. Roughly 290 gigabases of sequencing data and approximately 91 million unique TCR sequences made up an early release that covered roughly 670 HLA-typed donors. An earlier analysis of nearly 600 of the donors applied high-throughput TCR beta sequencing to assess whether each TCR beta V gene segment acted as functional or pseudogenic. Because of strong linkage in the cohort, a handful of DR-DQ haplotypes were treated as single units for association and clustering. The number of donors typed differed by locus, with 629-630 for A, B, C, DRB1 and DQB1, 522 for DQA1, approximately 570 for DPA1, and some 470 for DPB1. Rather than using new phenotypic data, the later analysis identified candidate immune exposures from TCR beta sequences and from how often those sequences occurred across donors. HLA typing covered class I and class II loci at four-digit resolution. To predict cytomegalovirus infection status, the study combined high-throughput TCR immunosequencing, statistical association of individual TCRs with disease status, and machine learning. All discovery cohort repertoires had been generated using a single sequencing platform. Of the roughly 400 genotyped donors, approximately 83% fell in the genetic ancestry cluster associated with self-reported Caucasian donors. Besides the first cohort of 666 subjects, a separate validation cohort made up of 90 to 150 different subjects was used. Donor age, sex, ethnicity and CMV serostatus were compiled alongside the repertoire data. The study was designed to test whether signatures of past pathogen exposure could be identified by cataloging public T cell receptors. A later genetic analysis used genome-wide SNP genotypes for about 65% of the 666 donors, treating that subset as a discovery cohort. Across some 400 genotyped donors of the cohort, an average of approximately 240,000 unique TCR beta nucleotide sequences per donor were sequenced, and approximately 17% of those sequences were non-productive. A later analysis re-analyzed previously published TCR beta repertoires from several hundred donors and added high-resolution HLA genotyping to study TCR occurrence patterns. The study at large found these results: A further reported finding was that TCR beta sequences accurately predicted the HLA-A and HLA-B alleles for most subjects in the first cohort. Most TCR sequences were observed very rarely across donors, whereas some public TCRs were present in many individuals. A later analysis found that HLA-associated TCR beta chains were more clonally expanded and had lower generation probabilities than equally common non-associated chains. The study listed 164 TCR beta chains as associated with cytomegalovirus. CMV serostatus was the only immune exposure information available for the cohort. Only TCR beta chains were sequenced in this cohort, and the absence of alpha or paired-chain data limited detectable features. In a later analysis, more than 15,000 TCR beta sequences were associated with specific HLA alleles at a false discovery rate of 0.05. According to a later analysis, parvovirus B19, influenza, CMV and Epstein-Barr virus appeared linked to several top co-occurrence clusters. Because counts were too low, seventeen rarely observed V segments, including chromosome 9 orphons, were excluded from the earlier analysis of 587 of the donors. A group of highly shared sequence variants was considered likely to be a technical artifact of the sequencing pipeline. Presence/absence analyses assumed roughly uniform sequencing depth across donors, an assumption that may not hold. The authors suggested that the approach could potentially be extended to other disease states and immunological phenotypes. In both the original and validation cohorts, the classifier was reported to diagnose cytomegalovirus status with high specificity and sensitivity. In an earlier analysis of some 640 of the donors, most TCR beta V segments were observed in productive rearrangements about 90% or about 30% of the time, broadly matching IMGT annotations. According to a later analysis, TCR association rates differed among HLA loci, with DRB1 alleles showing the most associated TCRs and HLA-C alleles showing the fewest. Because HLA typing was missing for some donors at each locus, association tests included only the typed subset. A later genetic analysis reported fewer N-insertions in productive TCRs among donors in an Asian-associated ancestry cluster than the roughly 620-donor mean. An association between a missense DCLRE1C variant and V-gene and J-gene trimming of TCR beta chains was found in a later genetic analysis and replicated in an independent cohort. Linkage disequilibrium might explain the correlated functional status among segregating V segments, but an unknown experimental factor could not be excluded. Strong co-occurrence of HLA alleles, especially DR and DQ, made assigning TCR associations to individual alleles difficult. A few of the identified cytomegalovirus-associated TCR beta chains were confirmed in vitro to be specific for cytomegalovirus antigens. A later analysis found that most CMV-associated TCR beta chains appeared HLA-restricted, with HLA associations seemingly driven largely by CMV exposure.

Regarding this clone: What this receptor recognizes is not known. No much larger clone is present one base from it, and per-base qualities are unavailable.

Library method: the immunoSEQ multiplex PCR assay. The multiplex PCR relied on a mix of 60 forward primers for TCR Vbeta segments and 13 reverse primers for TCR Jbeta segments. The CDR3 region of rearranged TCR beta genes was amplified from genomic DNA by a multiplex PCR assay. The amplified TCR beta libraries were sequenced on the Illumina HiSeq System as 87-base-pair reads. Turning to the authors' computational methods: A later analysis counted tens of millions of unique TCR beta chains across the 600 to 850 repertoires, and some 12 million of these chains were shared by at least two donors. A nearest-neighbor algorithm error-corrected the raw reads and collapsed the reads into unique sequences, merging closely related sequences to remove PCR and sequencing errors. CDR3 sequences were aligned to IMGT reference sequences to assign V, D and J gene segments. Each retained sequence needed at least a six-nucleotide match to both a V gene segment and a J gene segment. Rearrangements were classified as productive when the CDR3 lacked stop codons and remained in frame with V and J, and all other rearrangements were classified as non-productive. CDR3 was defined according to IMGT convention as the region running from the second conserved V-encoded cysteine to the conserved J-encoded phenylalanine. The earlier analysis of about 590 of the donors excluded sequences that lacked an unambiguous match to a single V gene segment. In an earlier analysis of roughly 500 of the donors, V segments were called functional above 56.7% productive rearrangements and were called segregating when the between-donor standard deviation exceeded 5%. A statistical classification framework was built to diagnose cytomegalovirus status from the catalog of TCR beta chain sequences. In a later analysis, V and J genes were assigned by comparing TCR nucleotide sequences against IMGT/GENE-DB human TR gene sequences. Using the TCRdist pipeline, a later analysis assigned CDR3 sequences along with most-parsimonious VDJ recombination scenarios. A later analysis defined each TCR beta chain by its CDR3 amino acid sequence plus V-gene family, and excluded reads lacking a unique V-gene family. To address suspected cross-contamination and a sequencing artifact, a later analysis removed 592 highly shared, low-generation-probability nucleotide sequences. In a later analysis, a clonal expansion index for each public chain was calculated from normalized within-repertoire ranks of inferred template counts. Generation probabilities in a later analysis came from a VDJ recombination model fitted to out-of-frame rearrangements, and those results were checked against IGoR. In a later analysis, TCR-TCR, TCR-HLA and TCR-CMV co-occurrence was scored with hypergeometric tests, and a repertoire-size bias correction was applied to TCR pairs. False discovery rates were estimated in a later analysis by permuting HLA or CMV assignments 20 times. In a later analysis, co-occurring TCRs were grouped with DBSCAN, and TCRdist sequence similarity was added when clustering was performed within HLA-allele-positive subsets. For co-occurrence clustering, repertoires with fewer than 30,000 or more than 120,000 public chains were excluded, along with four or five repertoires with anomalous nucleotide sharing. TCRdb limited this immuneACCESS table to in-frame rearrangements with V and J called. A share of clones is missing; checked studies link under half to unresolved V genes, and the rest is unexplained. Clone size and V and J calls were adopted from that table, with D and trimming inferred from the DNA. The sample table contains about 140,000 clones; only one count was recorded for approximately 82% of them. The ten largest clones capture 3% to 3.5% of the sample.

The cohort consisted of approximately 670 healthy bone marrow donors. At the time of sampling, every cohort member was nominally healthy, though immune exposures that went unrecorded were likely present. The donor tested CMV seronegative and was one of the 352 seronegative cohort members. A peripheral blood sample was collected from each donor, and TCR beta sequencing was performed on peripheral blood mononuclear cells. The Qiagen DNeasy Blood Extraction Kit was used to extract genomic DNA from the blood cell samples. The receptor was derived from a man between 35 and 55 years old in good health and CMV-seronegative. Material for sequencing was PBMCs.

The bases read TGTGCCAGCAGCTTAGACAGTGGGCGAAACACCATATATTTT. Translation gives CASSLDSGRNTIYF. Recombination joined TRBV5-4 with TRBJ1-3, with TRBD1 tentatively as D gene (5 bases match). From its cysteine to its phenylalanine, the CDR3 spans 14 amino acids. Here the CDR3 DNA is all that survives: 42 bases in frame from base 1. Deletion took 2 bases off V and 5 bases off J, with a span of 11 bases between the germline ends. Looking up the germline V gene (reference sequence) yields CDR1 SGHNT and CDR2 YYREEE. Here the CDR3 is joined to the reference TRBV5-4 and TRBJ1-3 genes, and the full variable domain is: ETGVTQSPTHLIKTRGQQVTLRCSSQSGHNTVSWYQQALGQGPQFIFQYYREEENGRGNFPPRFSGLQFPNYSSELNVNALELDDSALYLCASSLDSGRNTIYFGEGSWLTVV.